This T cell receptor (beta chain) comes out of a study of cytomegalovirus exposure and HLA in healthy donors. Study results and limitations: Specificity for CMV antigens was confirmed in vitro for a few of the CMV-associated chains. TCR clusters originating in the first cohort tended to co-occur in the 120 validation repertoires, according to a later analysis. The investigators catalogued 150 to 200 TCR beta chains as cytomegalovirus-associated.

Germline CDR1 reads SGHDT; CDR2 reads YYEEEE. This CDR3 contains 13 residues. V dropped 4 bases and J dropped 3 bases, with 10 bases sitting between them. As for this clone: Its antigen is unknown.

The assay was immunoSEQ multiplex PCR, and TCRdb's table has in-frame clones only and misses some. This table has some 310,000 clones, roughly 90% appearing once. This chain joins TRBV5-6 and TRBJ1-2; no reliable D call. The origin of this receptor is a man between 25 and 39 years old in good health and CMV-seronegative. Sequences were obtained from PBMCs. DNA for the CDR3: TGTGCCAGCAGCGGAGGGAGTCACTATGGCTACACCTTC. Amino acids: CASSGGSHYGYTF.